This is a list of T cell receptor beta chains from one sample in a study of T cells in Graves' hyperthyroidism and ophthalmopathy. TCRdb passed the multiplex PCR reads through MiXCR, listing each CDR3 protein once. The data show around 450,000 distinct CDR3 sequences, approximately 13% seen once. The sequenced material came from blood. The receptors come from a woman in her late teens or twenties with Graves' hyperthyroidism. Both conserved end residues are part of each CDR3. The order of the fields is CDR3 length, V gene, J gene, clone size, D gene, CDR3 DNA, CDR3 protein. The D gene is left open where the match is weak. For some rows the clone size is stated as once, few or many, or as a class when expanded; others skip it.

14	TRBV30	TRBJ1-2	few	-	TGTGCCTGGAGTCGGCAGGGTGGGTTCTATGGCTACACCTTC	CAWSRQGGFYGYTF
14	TRBV2	TRBJ2-3	many	TRBD1	TGTGCCAGCAGTGGGCAGGGGGCCGCAGATACGCAGTATTTT	CASSGQGAADTQYF
14	TRBV4-1	TRBJ2-7	few	-	TGCGCCAGCAGCCAAGTGAGAGTTGTCCACGAGCAGTACTTC	CASSQVRVVHEQYF
15	TRBV27	TRBJ2-1	many	TRBD2	TGTGCCAGCAGACTAGCGGAAAGCTCCTACAATGAGCAGTTCTTC	CASRLAESSYNEQFF
16	TRBV2	TRBJ2-3	many	TRBD1	TGTGCCAGCATCGACCCCGGGACAGGGGCCGGTGGTACGCAGTATTTT	CASIDPGTGAGGTQYF
14	TRBV25-1	TRBJ1-1	few	TRBD1	TGTGCCAGCAGTGAATATAACAGGGGGAACCCAGCTTTCTTT	CASSEYNRGNPAFF
12	TRBV28	TRBJ2-7	many	-	TGTGCCAGCAGCATGACAGGCTACGAGCAGTACTTC	CASSMTGYEQYF
15	TRBV7-2	TRBJ2-1	few	TRBD2	TGTGCCAGCAGCTTTTCTACTAGCGGGAGTAATGAGCAGTTCTTC	CASSFSTSGSNEQFF
13	TRBV9	TRBJ1-4	-	-	TGTGCCAGCAGCGAAGACACGGGTGAAAAACTGTTTTTT	CASSEDTGEKLFF
13	TRBV2	TRBJ2-3	many	-	TGTGCCAGCAGTTCGCTTTACACAGATACGCAGTATTTT	CASSSLYTDTQYF
12	TRBV20-1	TRBJ1-1	many	-	TGCAGTGCTAAAGGGATCTTCACTGAAGCTTTCTTT	CSAKGIFTEAFF
15	TRBV30	TRBJ1-5	-	TRBD1	TGTGCCTGGAGTCGAGGGGGCCTGGAGTATCAGCCCCAGCATTTT	CAWSRGGLEYQPQHF
13	TRBV29-1	TRBJ1-1	few	-	TGCAGCGTTGGAGACAGGAGGAACACTGAAGCTTTCTTT	CSVGDRRNTEAFF
11	TRBV11-3	TRBJ2-7	-	-	TGTGCCAGCAGCTCATGGTACGAGCAGTACTTC	CASSSWYEQYF
17	TRBV18	TRBJ2-6	once	-	TGTGCCAGCTCATCGACGACGGGTACCTCTGGGGCCAACGTCCTGACTTTC	CASSSTTGTSGANVLTF
12	TRBV5-4	TRBJ2-4	-	-	TGTGCCAGCAGTTATGACTACAACATTCAGTACTTC	CASSYDYNIQYF
13	TRBV9	TRBJ1-1	many	-	TGTGCCAGCAGAGCCTCCGGGACGGCTGAAGCTTTCTTT	CASRASGTAEAFF
13	TRBV6-2/TRBV6-3	TRBJ1-1	many	-	TGTGCCAGCAGTTACTCGCCGGGCACTGAAGCTTTCTTT	CASSYSPGTEAFF
14	TRBV19	TRBJ1-1	few	-	TGTGCCAGTACCCTTGGGGGCGAGTACACTGAAGCTTTCTTT	CASTLGGEYTEAFF
16	TRBV13	TRBJ2-5	many	TRBD2	TGTGCCAGCAGCGGGGCGGGAGGCGGAAACCAAGAGACCCAGTACTTC	CASSGAGGGNQETQYF